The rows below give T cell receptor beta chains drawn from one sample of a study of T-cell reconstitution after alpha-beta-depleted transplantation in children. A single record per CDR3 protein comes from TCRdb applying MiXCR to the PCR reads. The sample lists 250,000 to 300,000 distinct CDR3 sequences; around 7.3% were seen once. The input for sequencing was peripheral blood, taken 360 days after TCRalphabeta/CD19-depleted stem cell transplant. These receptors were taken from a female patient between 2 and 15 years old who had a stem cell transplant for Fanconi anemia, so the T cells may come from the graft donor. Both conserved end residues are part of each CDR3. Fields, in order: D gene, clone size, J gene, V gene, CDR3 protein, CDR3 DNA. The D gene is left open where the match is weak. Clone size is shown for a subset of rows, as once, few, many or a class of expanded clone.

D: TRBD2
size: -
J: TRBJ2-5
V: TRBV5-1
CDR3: CASSVDGGGKTQYF
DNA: TGCGCCAGCAGCGTGGACGGGGGGGGCAAGACCCAGTACTTC

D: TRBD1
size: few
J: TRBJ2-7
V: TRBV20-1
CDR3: CSASSRDRGPYEQYF
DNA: TGCAGTGCTAGCTCTCGGGACAGGGGTCCCTACGAGCAGTACTTC

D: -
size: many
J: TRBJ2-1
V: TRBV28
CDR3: CASSFSLTYNEQFF
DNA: TGTGCCAGCAGTTTTTCACTGACCTACAATGAGCAGTTCTTC

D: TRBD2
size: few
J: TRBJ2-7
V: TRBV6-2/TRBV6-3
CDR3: CASRNAGTTPTYEQYF
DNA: TGTGCCAGCAGGAATGCCGGGACTACCCCAACCTACGAGCAGTACTTC

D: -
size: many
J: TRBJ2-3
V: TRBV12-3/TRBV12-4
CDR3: CASSFAETSTDTQYF
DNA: TGTGCCAGCAGTTTTGCGGAGACGAGCACAGATACGCAGTATTTT

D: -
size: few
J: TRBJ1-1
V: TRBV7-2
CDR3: CASSFRVSAFF
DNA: TGTGCCAGCAGTTTCCGGGTTTCGGCTTTCTTT

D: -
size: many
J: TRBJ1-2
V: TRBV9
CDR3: CASSVGRSYGYTF
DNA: TGTGCCAGCAGCGTAGGACGAAGCTATGGCTACACCTTC

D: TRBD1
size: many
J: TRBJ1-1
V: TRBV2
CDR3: CASNRDSLNTEAFF
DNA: TGTGCCAGCAATAGGGACAGTTTGAACACTGAAGCTTTCTTT

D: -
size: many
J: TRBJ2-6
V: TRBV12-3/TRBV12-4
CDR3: CASSTVSGANVLTF
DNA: TGTGCCAGCAGTACAGTCTCTGGGGCCAACGTCCTGACTTTC

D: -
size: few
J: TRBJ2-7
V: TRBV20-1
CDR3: CSARDSKMGSGSTHYEQYF
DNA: TGCAGTGCTAGAGACTCGAAAATGGGGTCTGGTAGCACACACTACGAGCAGTACTTC

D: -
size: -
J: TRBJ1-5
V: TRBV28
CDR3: CASSWGGQPQHF
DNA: TGTGCCAGCAGTTGGGGGGGACAGCCCCAGCATTTT

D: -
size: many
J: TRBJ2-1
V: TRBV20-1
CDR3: CSATRPGASYNEQFF
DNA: TGCAGTGCTACTCGTCCCGGGGCCTCCTACAATGAGCAGTTCTTC

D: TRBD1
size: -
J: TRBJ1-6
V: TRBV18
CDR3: CASSAGTGTNSPLHF
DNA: TGTGCCAGCTCAGCCGGGACAGGGACTAATTCACCCCTCCACTTT

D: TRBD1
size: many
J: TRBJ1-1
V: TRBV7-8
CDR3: CASSFQGGVNTEAFF
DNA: TGTGCCAGCAGCTTTCAGGGGGGTGTGAACACTGAAGCTTTCTTT

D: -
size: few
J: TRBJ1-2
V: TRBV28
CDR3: CASNPTHNYGYTF
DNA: TGTGCCAGCAATCCGACACACAACTATGGCTACACCTTC

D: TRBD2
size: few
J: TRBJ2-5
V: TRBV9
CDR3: CASSPSGGRQETQYF
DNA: TGTGCCAGCAGCCCTAGCGGGGGGCGACAAGAGACCCAGTACTTC

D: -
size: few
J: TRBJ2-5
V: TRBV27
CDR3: CASSLGRGAGETQYF
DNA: TGTGCCAGCAGTTTAGGCAGGGGGGCAGGAGAGACCCAGTACTTC

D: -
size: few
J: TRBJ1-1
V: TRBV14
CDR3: CASSQDFGSRNTEAFF
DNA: TGTGCCAGCAGCCAAGATTTCGGGAGTCGGAACACTGAAGCTTTCTTT

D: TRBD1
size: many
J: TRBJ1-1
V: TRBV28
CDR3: CASSRSLTGSEAFF
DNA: TGTGCCAGCAGTCGGTCTCTGACAGGGAGTGAAGCTTTCTTT

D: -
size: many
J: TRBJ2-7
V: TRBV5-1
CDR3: CASSWGIDSSYEQYF
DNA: TGCGCCAGCAGCTGGGGGATTGATAGCTCCTACGAGCAGTACTTC

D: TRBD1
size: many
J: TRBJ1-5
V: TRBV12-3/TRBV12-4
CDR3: CASSSRGHQPQHF
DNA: TGTGCCAGCAGTTCCAGGGGGCATCAGCCCCAGCATTTT

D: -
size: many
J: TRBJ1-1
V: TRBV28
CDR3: CASKMNTEAFF
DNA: TGTGCCAGCAAGATGAACACTGAAGCTTTCTTT

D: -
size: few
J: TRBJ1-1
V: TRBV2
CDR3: CASSELGAFF
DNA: TGTGCCAGCAGTGAACTGGGAGCTTTCTTT

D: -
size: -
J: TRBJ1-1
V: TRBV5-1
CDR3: CASSLNMMNTEAFF
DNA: TGCGCCAGCAGCTTAAACATGATGAACACTGAAGCTTTCTTT

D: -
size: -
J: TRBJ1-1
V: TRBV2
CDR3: CASSGDPIQLNTEAFF
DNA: TGTGCCAGCAGTGGGGACCCGATCCAATTGAACACTGAAGCTTTCTTT

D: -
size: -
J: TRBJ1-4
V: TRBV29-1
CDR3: CSVEGDNEKLFF
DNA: TGCAGCGTTGAAGGCGATAATGAAAAACTGTTTTTT

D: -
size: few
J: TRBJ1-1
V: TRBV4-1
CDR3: CASSQDGDNTEAFF
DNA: TGCGCCAGCAGCCAAGATGGGGATAACACTGAAGCTTTCTTT

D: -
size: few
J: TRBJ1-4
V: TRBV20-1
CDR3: CSAQGPPNEKLFF
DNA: TGCAGTGCCCAGGGGCCTCCTAATGAAAAACTGTTTTTT

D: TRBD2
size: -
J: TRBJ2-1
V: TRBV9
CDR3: CASSVEPSGVYNEQFF
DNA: TGTGCCAGCAGCGTAGAACCTAGCGGGGTATACAATGAGCAGTTCTTC

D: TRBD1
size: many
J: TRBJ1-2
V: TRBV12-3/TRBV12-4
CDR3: CASTPGQGFGYTF
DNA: TGTGCCAGCACCCCGGGACAGGGGTTTGGCTACACCTTC

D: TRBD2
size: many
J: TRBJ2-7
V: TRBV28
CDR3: CASRMASGTIYEQYF
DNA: TGTGCCAGCCGAATGGCTAGCGGGACTATCTACGAGCAGTACTTC

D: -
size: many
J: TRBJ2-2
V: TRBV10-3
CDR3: CAISEPPTTQRNTGELFF
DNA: TGTGCCATCAGTGAACCCCCAACCACCCAAAGAAACACCGGGGAGCTGTTTTTT

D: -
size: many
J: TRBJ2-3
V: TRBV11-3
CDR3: CASSPGIPDTQYF
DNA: TGTGCCAGCAGTCCCGGGATACCAGATACGCAGTATTTT

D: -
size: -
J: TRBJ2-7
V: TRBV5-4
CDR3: CASSLFPGQGGPYEQYF
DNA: TGTGCCAGCAGCTTGTTTCCCGGCCAGGGGGGGCCTTACGAGCAGTACTTC

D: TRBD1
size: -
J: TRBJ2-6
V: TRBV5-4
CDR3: CAISFHSFRDRVDSGANVLTF
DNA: TGTGCCATCAGCTTCCATTCGTTTAGGGACAGAGTTGACTCTGGGGCCAACGTCCTGACTTTC

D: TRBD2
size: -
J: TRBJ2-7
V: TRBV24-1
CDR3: CATSDPSGTVGEQYF
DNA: TGTGCCACCAGTGACCCTAGCGGGACGGTTGGCGAGCAGTACTTC

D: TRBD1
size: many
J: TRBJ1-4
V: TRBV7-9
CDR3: CASIGGQGNEKLFF
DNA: TGTGCCAGCATAGGAGGACAGGGGAATGAAAAACTGTTTTTT

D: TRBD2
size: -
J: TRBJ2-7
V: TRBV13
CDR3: CTSSLSQGLAGGLFYEQYF
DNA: TGTACCAGCAGCCTCTCCCAGGGACTAGCGGGGGGGCTTTTTTACGAGCAGTACTTC

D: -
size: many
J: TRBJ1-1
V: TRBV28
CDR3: CASSLGGRTNTEAFF
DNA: TGTGCCAGCAGTTTAGGAGGACGGACGAACACTGAAGCTTTCTTT

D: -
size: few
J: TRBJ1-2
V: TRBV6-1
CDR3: CASSEFLGSYGYTF
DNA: TGTGCCAGCAGTGAATTCCTAGGGTCCTATGGCTACACCTTC

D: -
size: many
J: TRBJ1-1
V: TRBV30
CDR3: CAWDAASTEAFF
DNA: TGTGCCTGGGACGCCGCTTCGACTGAAGCTTTCTTT

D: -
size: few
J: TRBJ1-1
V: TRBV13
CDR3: CASSGPTLLNTEAFF
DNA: TGTGCCAGCAGCGGGCCGACACTCCTGAACACTGAAGCTTTCTTT

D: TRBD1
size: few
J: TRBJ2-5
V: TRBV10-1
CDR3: CASSGHDRGPSYF
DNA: TGCGCCAGCAGTGGACATGACAGGGGGCCTTCGTACTTC

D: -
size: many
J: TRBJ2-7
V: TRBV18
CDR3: CASSPLGVASSYEQYF
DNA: TGTGCCAGCTCACCACTGGGTGTAGCGAGCTCCTACGAGCAGTACTTC

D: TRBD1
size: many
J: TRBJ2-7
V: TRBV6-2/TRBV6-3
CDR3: CASRDRSSYEQYF
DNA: TGTGCCAGCCGGGACAGGAGCTCCTACGAGCAGTACTTC

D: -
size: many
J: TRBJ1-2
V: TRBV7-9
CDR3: CASSLDDSHYGYTF
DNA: TGTGCCAGCAGCTTAGACGACAGCCACTATGGCTACACCTTC

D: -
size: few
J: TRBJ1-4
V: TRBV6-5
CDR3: CASSPGEKLFF
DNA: TGTGCCAGCAGTCCAGGGGAAAAACTGTTTTTT

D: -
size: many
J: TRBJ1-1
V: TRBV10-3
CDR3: CAISVTTGNTEAFF
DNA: TGTGCCATCAGCGTCACTACAGGGAACACTGAAGCTTTCTTT

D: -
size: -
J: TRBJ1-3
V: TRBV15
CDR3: CATSSSYTIYF
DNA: TGTGCCACCAGCTCCTCCTACACCATATATTTT

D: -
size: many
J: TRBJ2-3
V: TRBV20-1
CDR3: CSARVQGDTQYF
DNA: TGCAGTGCTAGAGTACAGGGAGATACGCAGTATTTT

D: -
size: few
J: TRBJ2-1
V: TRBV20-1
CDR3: CSTFGGGSRDEQFF
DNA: TGCAGTACCTTTGGGGGGGGCTCCCGCGATGAGCAGTTCTTC

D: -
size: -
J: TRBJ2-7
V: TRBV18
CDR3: CASSPGWSSYEQYF
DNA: TGTGCCAGCTCACCAGGTTGGTCCAGCTACGAGCAGTACTTC

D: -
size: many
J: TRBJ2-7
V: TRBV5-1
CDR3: CASSLEGVGEQYF
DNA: TGCGCCAGCAGCTTGGAAGGGGTTGGCGAGCAGTACTTC

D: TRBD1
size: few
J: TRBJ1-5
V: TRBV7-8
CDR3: CASSLGTRDRVLHQPQHF
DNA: TGTGCCAGCAGCTTAGGGACGAGGGACAGGGTCCTCCATCAGCCCCAGCATTTT

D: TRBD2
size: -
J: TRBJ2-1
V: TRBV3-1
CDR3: CASLAGGRNEQFF
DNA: TGTGCCAGTCTAGCGGGGGGGCGCAATGAGCAGTTCTTC

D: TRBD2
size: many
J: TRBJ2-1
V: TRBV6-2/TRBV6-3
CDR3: CASSPLGAGVSYNEQFF
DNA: TGTGCCAGCAGTCCCTTGGGAGCGGGGGTCTCCTACAATGAGCAGTTCTTC

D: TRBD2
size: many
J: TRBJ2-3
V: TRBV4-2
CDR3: CASSQEPSGGSDTQYF
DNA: TGTGCCAGCAGCCAAGAACCTAGCGGGGGGTCAGATACGCAGTATTTT